This T cell receptor (beta chain) was retrieved from a study of T cells in Graves' hyperthyroidism and ophthalmopathy. General observations from the study: Among thyroid clonotypes expanded above 0.001, most also appeared in blood.

The source material, RNA transcripts, was used to amplify TCR beta CDR3 regions. When the TCR CDR3 underwent first-round RT-PCR, the HTBI primer set was used. TCRdb reprocessed the multiplex PCR reads with MiXCR, giving one entry per CDR3 protein. Of fewer than 600,000 distinct CDR3 sequences in the sample, less than 15% were seen once. At least ten counts were recorded for this clonotype. Its antigen is not known. CDR1 and CDR2 from the germline V gene are MDHEN and SYDVKM. The CDR3 runs to 16 residues. The ends lost 3 bases at V and 4 bases at J; junction bases unmatched: 7. This clonotype was sampled from a woman between 40 and 50 years old with Graves' hyperthyroidism. This rearrangement joins TRBV28 to TRBJ2-3; 10 positions agree with TRBD1. The specimen was blood. This CDR3 reads CASSFLTGGDADTQYF. Written as DNA, the CDR3 is TGTGCCAGCAGTTTCCTGACAGGGGGCGATGCAGATACGCAGTATTTT. The full variable domain, with the rest looked up from reference TRBV28 and TRBJ2-3, is DVKVTQSSRYLVKRTGEKVFLECVQDMDHENMFWYRQDPGLGLRLIYFSYDVKMKEKGDIPEGYSVSREKKERFSLILESASTNQTSMYLCASSFLTGGDADTQYFGPGTRLTVL.